This T cell receptor beta chain was recovered during a study of T cells in Graves' hyperthyroidism and ophthalmopathy. Study context: Peripheral blood collection took place at initial diagnosis, before any treatment.

Across 18 months, stable Graves' hyperthyroidism was marked by no progression to ophthalmopathy. Used for diagnoses were clinical symptoms, serum thyroxine and TRAb, thyroid ultrasound and orbital computed tomography. Of note for this clonotype: No antigen is known for it.

The germline gives CDR1 MNHEY, CDR2 SVGEGT. Unmatched junction bases numbered 4, after V lost 0 bases and J lost 5 bases. CDR3 length: 16 amino acids. Findings and caveats of the study: Among clonotypes expanded in thyroid above 0.001, most were also found in blood.

Using RNA transcripts as the source, TCR beta CDR3 regions were amplified. First-round RT-PCR targeting the TCR CDR3 was performed with the HTBI primer set. TCRdb reprocessed the multiplex PCR reads with MiXCR, giving one entry per CDR3 protein. The table has roughly 720,000 distinct CDR3 sequences, around 15% seen once. This sequence joins TRBV6-2 or TRBV6-3 and TRBJ2-4, with 10 nucleotides matching TRBD2. Sequenced material: blood. The TCR originated in a middle-aged man with Graves' hyperthyroidism. CDR3 DNA sequence: TGTGCCAGCAGTTACTCGCAAGCGGGAGGGCAAAACATTCAGTACTTC. Its protein product is CASSYSQAGGQNIQYF.